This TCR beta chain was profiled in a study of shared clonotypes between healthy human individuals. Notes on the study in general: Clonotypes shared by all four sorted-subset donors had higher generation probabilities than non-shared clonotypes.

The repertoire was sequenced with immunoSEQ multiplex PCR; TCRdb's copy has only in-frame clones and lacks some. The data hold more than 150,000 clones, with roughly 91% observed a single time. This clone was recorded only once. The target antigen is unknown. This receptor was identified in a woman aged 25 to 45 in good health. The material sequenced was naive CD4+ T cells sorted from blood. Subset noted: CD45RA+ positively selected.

The CDR3 region has the DNA TGTGCCAGCACCCCCTTTTGGTCGGGGGCCAGTATTCGAAGCAATCAGCCCCAGCATTTT. This encodes CASTPFWSGASIRSNQPQHF. The chain employs TRBV28 and TRBJ1-5, with D possibly matching TRBD1 (6 bases). With 7 bases removed from V and 1 base from J, the gap between germline ends came to 29 bases. Germline loops: CDR1 MDHEN, CDR2 SYDVKM. The CDR3 loop spans 20 amino acids.